The TCR beta chain described here comes from a study of beta chain features in type 1 diabetes. Study observations and caveats: Shorter TCRB CDR3s, moderately but significantly so, were found in Type 1 diabetes patients in all four CD4+ subsets.

Expressed TCRB transcripts were sequenced, since all the RNA that had been isolated was reverse transcribed. It was found that naive, central memory and regulatory T cell samples averaged about 3.57 million reads. Sequenced by immunoSEQ multiplex PCR; TCRdb stores in-frame clones only, minus some. This table holds over 600,000 clones, about an eighth found once. The authors sorted CD4+ naive, central memory, regulatory and stem cell-like memory cells via CD45RO/CCR7/CD25/CD127/CD95/CD27. All sorted populations exceeded 95% purity. This CDR3 has 14 amino acids. V was clipped by 5 bases and J by 1 base, with 11 bases between them. Germline V lookup: CDR1 MNHEY, CDR2 SVGAGI. Comment on this clone: Its antigen remains unknown.

The chain has TRBV6-5 and TRBJ1-1; D gene ambiguous. The sequenced material came from naive CD4+ T cells from blood. The TCR was taken from a man younger than 40 with type 1 diabetes. CDR3 in DNA: TGTGCCAGCAGTCACAATTGGGGGAACACTGAAGCTTTCTTT. Translating it yields CASSHNWGNTEAFF.